This T cell receptor (beta chain) came from a study of blood T cell repertoires in COVID-19. Across the study: Samples taken during acute and convalescent COVID-19 were collected in the United States, Italy and Spain.

Seattle-derived patients entered the study during active infection and were followed longitudinally. Authors' data handling: For nucleated cells, counts were estimated from reference gene primer amplification. Data came from immunoSEQ multiplex PCR; TCRdb stores just in-frame clones and leaves some out. V, J and clone size reflect that table, while D and trimming were determined from the DNA. The table has a few hundred thousand clones, about 87% seen once. The germline V gene has CDR1 MNHEY and CDR2 SVGAGI. The CDR3 is made up of 16 amino acids. V was trimmed by 0 bases and J by 8 bases, leaving 14 bases between them.

The V and J genes are TRBV6-5 and TRBJ1-6, with D uncertain. The sequenced sample consisted of peripheral blood. This TCR was sampled from a woman aged 45-65 years with COVID-19, enrolled during active disease. As DNA, the CDR3 is TGTGCCAGCAGTTACTCGAAGGTTGGCGGGGATTCACCCCTCCACTTT. Its translation is CASSYSKVGGDSPLHF.